A single sample is the source of the 25 T cell receptor beta chains below, sequenced in a study of blood T cell repertoires in COVID-19. The repertoire was sequenced with immunoSEQ multiplex PCR; TCRdb's copy has only in-frame clones and lacks some. The data contain around 140,000 clones, about 80% of them singletons. The material sequenced was peripheral blood. The receptors stem from a human donor in a cohort sampled during active COVID-19.

This rearrangement joins TRBV7-2 to TRBJ1-1, with 7 bases aligning to TRBD1. The CDR3 sequence is 15 residues long. Germline CDR1 reads SGHTA; CDR2 reads FQGNSA. V was pared by 3 bases and J by 0 bases, with 4 bases of the junction left unmatched. CDR3 sequence: CASSFSGTVNTEAFF. As DNA, the CDR3 is TGTGCCAGCAGCTTTTCCGGGACAGTGAACACTGAAGCTTTCTTT.

The CDR3, as DNA: TGTGCCAGCAGTTACCGTCGGGGCGCGGGGACTGAAGCTTTCTTT. Its protein product is CASSYRRGAGTEAFF. The J gene is TRBJ1-1, the V gene TRBV6-2 or TRBV6-3; D might be TRBD1 (5 bases). Per germline, CDR1 MNHEY and CDR2 SVGEGT. This CDR3 is 15 amino acids long. The V gene lost 2 bases and the J gene lost 5 bases, with 15 bases spanning the gap.

This clone was detected only a few times. The V gene is TRBV5-1, the J gene TRBJ1-2; D unresolved. Germline V CDR1 and CDR2: SGHRS, YFSETQ. The CDR3 has 16 residues. V gave up 0 bases and J gave up 4 bases, with 16 bases separating them. Written as DNA, the CDR3 is TGCGCCAGCAGCTTGGCAGTGACCGTGACTTCCTATGGCTACACCTTC. Protein sequence: CASSLAVTVTSYGYTF.

This chain joins TRBV6-2 or TRBV6-3 and TRBJ2-5; 9 bases are a match to TRBD2. CDR3 length: 19 amino acids. Germline CDR1 is MNHEY and CDR2 is SVGEGT. Trimming cost V 2 bases and J 4 bases; bases outside gene matches: 17. CDR3 nucleotides: TGTGCCAGCAGTTACCCATCTAGGGTAGCGGGAGCCCGAGGAGAGACCCAGTACTTC. Protein product: CASSYPSRVAGARGETQYF.

This clone was counted many times. The rearrangement links TRBV15 to TRBJ2-3; tentative D call: TRBD2 (5 bases). The germline V gene has CDR1 LNHNV and CDR2 YYDKDF (reference sequence). Trimming shortened V by 3 bases and J by 0 bases, and 10 bases separated the two germline ends. The CDR3 extends over 15 amino acids. DNA of the CDR3: TGTGCCACCAGCAGTCCAAGAGGGAGCACAGATACGCAGTATTTT. Translating it yields CATSSPRGSTDTQYF.

The chain recombines TRBV2 with TRBJ2-3; TRBD1 might be the D (7 bases). V shed 8 bases and J shed 0 bases, with 15 bases lying between them. The germline CDR1 and CDR2 sequences are SNHLY and FYNNEI. The CDR3 runs to 15 residues. As DNA, the CDR3 is TGTGCCAGCCGCAGGGGGGCGTTTAGCACAGATACGCAGTATTTT. This translates into CASRRGAFSTDTQYF.

CDR3 in amino acids: CASSRLGSSYEQYF. Here the CDR3 DNA reads TGTGCCAGCAGTCGACTGGGGAGCTCCTACGAGCAGTACTTC. The chain joins TRBV2 to TRBJ2-7; tentatively, D is TRBD2 (5 bases). The CDR3 is made up of 14 amino acids. The germline gives CDR1 SNHLY, CDR2 FYNNEI. V lost 5 bases and J 0 bases, leaving 11 bases between the germline ends.

The CDR3 protein is CASSQAGTGTAGDGYTF. CDR3 nucleotide sequence: TGTGCCAGCAGCCAAGCCGGGACAGGGACCGCCGGCGATGGCTACACCTTC. The genes are TRBV3-1 (or the pseudogene TRBV3-2) and TRBJ1-2, with TRBD1 matching over 9 bases. The length of the CDR3 is 17 residues. V gave up 1 base and J gave up 6 bases; unmatched junction bases: 12. Germline CDR1 and CDR2: LGHDT and YNNKEL (reference sequence).

The chain links TRBV19 to TRBJ2-5, with 10 bases identical to TRBD2. This CDR3 is 16 amino acids long. With 4 bases clipped from V and 1 base from J, the junction kept 6 bases outside the gene matches. Germline CDR1 LNHDA, CDR2 SQIVND (reference sequence). The chain's CDR3 is CASSKFGLAAQETQYF. CDR3 in DNA: TGTGCCAGTAGTAAGTTCGGACTAGCGGCCCAAGAGACCCAGTACTTC.

This chain connects TRBV18 to TRBJ2-3; TRBD1 is a possible D gene (6 bases). The CDR3 length is 13 residues. V lost 4 bases and J 5 bases, leaving 10 bases between the germline ends. Germline CDR1 KGHSH, CDR2 LQKENI. The CDR3, as DNA: TGTGCCAGCTCACGGTCAGGGGTAGATACGCAGTATTTT. It codes for CASSRSGVDTQYF.

This clone was seen a handful of times. V is TRBV10-2 and J is TRBJ2-2, with 7 bases fitting TRBD1. The CDR3 contains 13 residues. Germline lookup yields CDR1 WSHSY and CDR2 SAAADI. Unmatched junction bases numbered 0, after V lost 4 bases and J lost 4 bases. CDR3 region: CASSGQGTGELFF. The CDR3 DNA reads as TGCGCCAGCAGTGGACAGGGCACCGGGGAGCTGTTTTTT.

The V gene is TRBV29-1, the J gene TRBJ1-5, with 9 bases lining up with TRBD1. The germline V gene has CDR1 SQVTM and CDR2 ANQGSEA. The CDR3 contains 14 residues. Germline trimming cut 8 bases from V and 4 bases from J; bases unmatched to any gene: 9. The CDR3 region has the DNA TGCAGCTTCTCTCCGGGACAGGGTAATCAGCCCCAGCATTTT. This sequence encodes CSFSPGQGNQPQHF.

The chain links TRBV19 to TRBJ2-7; possible D gene TRBD1, 6 bases. The CDR3 spans 12 residues. V dropped 3 bases and J dropped 7 bases, with 10 bases sitting between them. Per germline, CDR1 LNHDA and CDR2 SQIVND (reference sequence). CDR3 in DNA: TGTGCCAGTAGTATTACAGGGAGAGAGCAGTACTTC. Amino acids: CASSITGREQYF.

The chain carries TRBV5-1 and TRBJ1-1, with TRBD1 matching over 8 bases. The germline CDR1 and CDR2 sequences are SGHRS and YFSETQ. Unmatched junction bases numbered 7, after V lost 5 bases and J lost 4 bases. CDR3 length: 14 amino acids. This CDR3 reads CASRLGQGVTEAFF. The CDR3 DNA sequence: TGCGCCAGCAGATTAGGACAGGGCGTCACTGAAGCTTTCTTT.

The chain joins TRBV6-5 to TRBJ1-2; D gene ambiguous. CDR3 size: 14 residues. In germline, CDR1 is MNHEY, CDR2 SVGAGI. V lost 2 bases, J lost 2 bases, and 9 bases lay in between. Here the CDR3 reads CASSYSRRNYGYTF. CDR3 DNA: TGTGCCAGCAGTTACAGTCGTCGGAACTATGGCTACACCTTC.

The chain joins TRBV7-9 to TRBJ2-1; D not certain. The CDR3 length is 14 residues. V was pared by 6 bases and J by 4 bases, with 13 bases between. Germline CDR1 reads SEHNR; CDR2 reads FQNEAQ (reference sequence). Written as DNA, the CDR3 is TGTGCCAGCAGTGAGATTCTAGTGTACAATGAGCAGTTCTTC. This translates into CASSEILVYNEQFF.

The genes are TRBV19 and TRBJ2-3, with 11 bases that match TRBD2. The ends lost 6 bases at V and 1 base at J; junction bases unmatched: 3. Germline V gives CDR1 LNHDA, CDR2 SQIVND (reference sequence). There are 15 residues in the CDR3. CDR3 region: CASSRGLAGTDTQYF. CDR3 DNA: TGTGCCAGTAGCCGGGGACTAGCGGGCACAGATACGCAGTATTTT.

The CDR3: CAISESETSGSSYEQYF. CDR3 coding DNA: TGTGCCATCAGTGAGTCGGAGACTAGCGGGAGTTCTTACGAGCAGTACTTC. The chain is built from TRBV10-3 and TRBJ2-7; TRBD2 aligns across 12 bases. J was trimmed by 4 bases and V by 0 bases; bases with no gene match: 7. Germline CDR1 reads ENHRY; CDR2 reads SYGVKD. CDR3 length equals 17 residues.

The V call is TRBV28, the J call TRBJ2-5; D perhaps matches TRBD2 (6 bases). V lost 5 bases and J lost 5, with 15 bases in between. CDR1 is MDHEN and CDR2 is SYDVKM in the germline V gene. The CDR3 has 14 residues. CDR3 sequence: CASSLPAGSETQYF. The CDR3 bases are TGTGCCAGCAGTCTTCCTGCGGGATCGGAGACCCAGTACTTC. Combining the CDR3 with reference TRBV28 and TRBJ2-5 gives the whole variable domain DVKVTQSSRYLVKRTGEKVFLECVQDMDHENMFWYRQDPGLGLRLIYFSYDVKMKEKGDIPEGYSVSREKKERFSLILESASTNQTSMYLCASSLPAGSETQYFGPGTRLLVL.

CDR3 DNA: TGTGCCTGGAGTGTACGGGTCCGGTTGAGTGGCTACACCTTC. The encoded protein is CAWSVRVRLSGYTF. The chain carries TRBV30 and TRBJ1-2; no definite D call. V lost 0 bases and J 7 bases, leaving 15 bases between the germline ends. This CDR3 has 14 amino acids. The germline gives CDR1 GTSNPN, CDR2 SVGIG (reference sequence).

The chain links TRBV4-1 to TRBJ2-1, with 9 bases lining up with TRBD2. Looked up from germline, CDR1 is MGHRA and CDR2 is YSYEKL. V lost 0 bases, J lost 4 bases, and 7 bases stayed unmatched. The CDR3 totals 17 residues. CDR3 sequence reads: CASSQDAGGPVYNEQFF. DNA for the CDR3: TGCGCCAGCAGCCAAGATGCGGGAGGGCCGGTATACAATGAGCAGTTCTTC.

The chain recombines TRBV27 with TRBJ2-7, with 9 bases lining up with TRBD2. The ends lost 6 bases at V and 5 bases at J; junction bases unmatched: 5. The CDR3 runs to 13 residues. Germline V lookup: CDR1 MNHEY, CDR2 SMNVEV (reference sequence). As DNA, the CDR3 is TGTGCCAGCAGCCTAGCGGGAAGAGACGAGCAGTACTTC. As protein: CASSLAGRDEQYF.

This clone appeared once. The V gene is TRBV7-9, the J gene TRBJ2-1; TRBD2 matches 9 bases. Germline lookup yields CDR1 SEHNR and CDR2 FQNEAQ (reference sequence). V lost 2 bases to trimming and J lost 4 bases; unmatched junction nucleotides: 3. The CDR3 has 15 residues. CDR3 nucleotides: TGTGCCAGCAGCTTACCACTAGCGGGTTACAATGAGCAGTTCTTC. It yields the protein CASSLPLAGYNEQFF.

The rearrangement uses TRBV6-6 and TRBJ1-6, with D perhaps TRBD1 (5 bases). The CDR3 spans 14 residues. The germline V and J ends were trimmed by 5 bases and 5 bases, with 10 bases remaining between them. Germline loops: CDR1 MNHNY, CDR2 SVGAGI (reference sequence). The CDR3 sequence: CASSVTVNNSPLHF. The CDR3 coding sequence is TGTGCCAGCAGTGTGACAGTCAATAATTCACCCCTCCACTTT.

In this sample, this clone turned up a few times. This chain connects TRBV19 to TRBJ2-1, with 9 bases identical to TRBD1. Per the germline V gene, CDR1 is LNHDA and CDR2 is SQIVND (reference sequence). Trimming removed 9 bases from V and 8 bases from J; junction bases left unmatched: 8. The length of the CDR3 is 13 residues. The CDR3 loop reads CASGQGWGDEQFF. Written as DNA, the CDR3 is TGTGCCAGCGGACAGGGGTGGGGAGATGAGCAGTTCTTC.